The entry below describes one T cell receptor beta chain. It has no known antigen specificity. No per-base quality is available; no much larger clone lies one base away. Separate from the approximately 690-subject first cohort, the validation cohort of 120 subjects was the group to which the donors belonged. The germline V gene supplies CDR1 LGHNA and CDR2 YNFKEQ. V drops 4 bases and J drops 12 bases, leaving 25 bases in between. The CDR3, from cysteine to phenylalanine, totals 16 residues. The read is trimmed to its CDR3 DNA, 48 bases read in frame from base 1. The data were obtained in a study of cytomegalovirus exposure and HLA in healthy donors (dated by TCRdb to the late 2010s). Study-level background: According to a later analysis, one platform produced both the approximately 110 validation repertoires and the approximately 660 repertoires of the first cohort. The study was designed to test whether signatures of past pathogen exposure could be identified by cataloging public T cell receptors. Besides the first cohort of 550 to 750 subjects, a separate validation cohort made up of 120 different subjects was used. High-throughput TCR immunosequencing, statistical association of individual TCRs with disease status, and machine learning were combined to predict cytomegalovirus infection status.

Results and caveats for the whole study, not just this receptor: Most TCR sequences were seen in very few donors, while some public TCRs were found in many individuals. A few of the identified cytomegalovirus-associated TCR beta chains were confirmed in vitro to be specific for cytomegalovirus antigens. The classifier was reported to diagnose cytomegalovirus status with high specificity and sensitivity in both the original cohort and the validation cohort. Subsequent analysis determined that TCRs grouped into clusters in the first cohort also showed a tendency toward co-occurrence across the roughly 110 validation repertoires, and 94% of cluster scores exceeded 0. The authors suggested that the approach could potentially be generalized to other disease states and immunological phenotypes. In the study, around 160 TCR beta chains were listed as associated with cytomegalovirus. A later analysis had no HLA typing for the validation cohort, so co-occurrence there was scored across all 120 repertoires.

Libraries were constructed by the immunoSEQ multiplex PCR assay. As for the authors' bioinformatics: A statistical classification framework was developed to diagnose cytomegalovirus status using the catalog of TCR beta chain sequences. What TCRdb holds here is the immuneACCESS table cut down to in-frame rearrangements. Part of the clones is not present; checked against another copy, under half of the missing clones reflect an unresolved V gene, and the others are unexplained. Clone size and the V and J calls come from that table; the DNA yielded D and trimming. In all, the sample holds around 250,000 clones, and 90% of those were seen once. The ten largest clonotypes hold under 0.4% of the sample.

This clonotype was sampled from a woman between 18 and 29 years old in good health and CMV-seronegative. The receptor chain draws on TRBV4-2 and TRBJ2-1; the D gene is perhaps TRBD2, from 6 matching bases. Sequences were obtained from PBMCs. Here is the DNA: TGTGCCAGCAGCCCCGACCTACGCGGGGTCGAGGTGGGGCAGTTCTTC. This translates into CASSPDLRGVEVGQFF.